A selection of T cell receptor beta chains follows, all from one sample in a study of neurological immune-mediated disorders. TCRdb passed the 5' RACE reads through MiXCR, listing each CDR3 protein once. The table shows some 89,000 distinct CDR3 sequences, with 4.3% occurring only once. The sample taken for sequencing was PBMCs. These TCRs come from a woman aged 55-69 years with multiple sclerosis. Each CDR3 is given with its conserved first and last residue. D genes are given only for firm matches. Clone sizes are given selectively: once, few, many, or a class where the clone is expanded.

>TRBJ1-6|-|TRBV24-1|many
TGTGCCACCAGCCCGGCCGGGCAGAATTCACCCCTCCACTTT
CATSPAGQNSPLHF
>TRBJ2-2|TRBD1|TRBV27|many
TGTGCCAGCAGTTCTGGTGTCGAGACAGGGGGAATCGGGGAGCTGTTTTTT
CASSSGVETGGIGELFF
>TRBJ2-1|TRBD2|TRBV2|few
TGTGCCAGCACCCCCGACGGGGTCGGGACTAGCGGGGGGGCGGGTAATGAGCAGTTCTTC
CASTPDGVGTSGGAGNEQFF
>TRBJ1-5|-|TRBV20-1|many
TGCAGTGCTAGTGAGTGGGGGCGAGCCCGCAATCAGCCCCAGCATTTT
CSASEWGRARNQPQHF
>TRBJ2-3|-|TRBV20-1|many
TGCAGTGCTAGAGTTCCCGGGACGGAGGTAACAGATACGCAGTATTTT
CSARVPGTEVTDTQYF
>TRBJ2-1|-|TRBV5-1|many
TGCGCCAGCAGCAAGGGGGGACCGGGCCACAATGAGCAGTTCTTC
CASSKGGPGHNEQFF
>TRBJ1-3|-|TRBV6-5|many
TGTGCCAGCAGTTACGGGACGGCCGACTCTGGAAACACCATATATTTT
CASSYGTADSGNTIYF
>TRBJ1-2|TRBD1|TRBV5-1|many
TGCGCCAGCAGCTGGGACAGGGGGAACTATGGCTACACCTTC
CASSWDRGNYGYTF
>TRBJ2-5|-|TRBV14|many
TGTGCCAGCAGCCAAGTTAATGTAGAGACCCAGTACTTC
CASSQVNVETQYF
>TRBJ2-1|TRBD2|TRBV7-2|medium-sized
TGTGCCAGCAGCGACCAGATGACTAGCGGGGGGGCCGGGCAGTTCTTC
CASSDQMTSGGAGQFF
>TRBJ1-4|-|TRBV3-1|-
TGTGCCAGCAGCCAAGAGTCTATACTGTTTTTT
CASSQESILFF
>TRBJ1-2|-|TRBV7-8|few
TGTGCCAGCAGCCCGTGGTCGGTTGGCTATGGCTACACCTTC
CASSPWSVGYGYTF
>TRBJ1-2|-|TRBV7-9|many
TGTGCCAGCAGCTTAGGGTTGGGAAACTATGGCTACACCTTC
CASSLGLGNYGYTF
>TRBJ2-7|-|TRBV20-1|many
TGCAGTGCTCCCCGGGCAGGGATCCCCTACGAGCAGTACTTC
CSAPRAGIPYEQYF
>TRBJ2-2|-|TRBV3-1|-
TGTGCCAGCAGCCCGCTAATGGGTACCGGGGAGCTGTTTTTT
CASSPLMGTGELFF
>TRBJ2-1|-|TRBV18|few
TGTGCCAGCTCACCCAGGGCGGGGAAAAACAATGAGCAGTTCTTC
CASSPRAGKNNEQFF
>TRBJ2-5|-|TRBV5-1|many
TGCGCCAGCAGTACTAGTCTCCAAGAGACCCAGTACTTC
CASSTSLQETQYF
>TRBJ1-3|TRBD1|TRBV11-2|many
TGTGCCAGCAGCTCCGGGACAGGGGCTGGAAACACCATATATTTT
CASSSGTGAGNTIYF
>TRBJ2-5|-|TRBV11-2|many
TGTGCCAGCAGCCTCAGTGGAGAGACCCAGTACTTC
CASSLSGETQYF
>TRBJ1-2|-|TRBV2|many
TGTGCCAGACAGGGAGGTGGTGGCTACACCTTC
CARQGGGGYTF
>TRBJ2-1|-|TRBV3-1|many
TGTGCCAGCAGCCAAGCCCAGGCCCGGTACAATGAGCAGTTCTTC
CASSQAQARYNEQFF
>TRBJ2-1|-|TRBV18|-
TGTGCCAGCTCACCGGGGGAGCCTAGCTCCTACAATGAGCAGTTCTTC
CASSPGEPSSYNEQFF